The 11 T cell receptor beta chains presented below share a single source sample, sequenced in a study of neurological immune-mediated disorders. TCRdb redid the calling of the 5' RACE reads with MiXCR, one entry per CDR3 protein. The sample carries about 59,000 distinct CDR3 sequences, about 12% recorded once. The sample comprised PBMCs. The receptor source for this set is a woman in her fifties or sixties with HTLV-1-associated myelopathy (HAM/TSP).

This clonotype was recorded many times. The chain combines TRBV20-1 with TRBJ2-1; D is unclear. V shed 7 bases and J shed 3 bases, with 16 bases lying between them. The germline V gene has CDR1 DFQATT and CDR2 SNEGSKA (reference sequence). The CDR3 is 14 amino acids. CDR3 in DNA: TGCAGTGTTTTGTCCCCGGACGTCTACAATGAGCAGTTCTTC. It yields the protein CSVLSPDVYNEQFF.

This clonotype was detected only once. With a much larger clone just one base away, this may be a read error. This CDR3 reads CASSPGGASANEQYF. The CDR3, as DNA: TGTGCCAGCAGCCCGGGGGGGGCCAGCGCCAACGAGCAGTACTTC. V gene TRBV6-5 combines with J gene TRBJ2-7, with 8 bases matching TRBD2. J lost 5 bases, V lost 6 bases, and 12 bases had no gene match. CDR3 length: 15 amino acids. Germline V gene sequence: CDR1 MNHEY, CDR2 SVGAGI.

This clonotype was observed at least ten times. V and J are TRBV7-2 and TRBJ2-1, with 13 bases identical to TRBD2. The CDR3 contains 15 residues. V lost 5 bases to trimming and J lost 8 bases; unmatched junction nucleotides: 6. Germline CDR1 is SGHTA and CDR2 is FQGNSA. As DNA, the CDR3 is TGTGCCAGCAGCCAAGGACTAGCGGGAGTTGATGAGCAGTTCTTC. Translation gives CASSQGLAGVDEQFF. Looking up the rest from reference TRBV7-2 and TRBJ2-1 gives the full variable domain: GAGVSQSPSNKVTEKGKDVELRCDPISGHTALYWYRQSLGQGLEFLIYFQGNSAPDKSGLPSDRFSAERTGGSVSTLTIQRTQQEDSAVYLCASSQGLAGVDEQFFGPGTRLTVL.

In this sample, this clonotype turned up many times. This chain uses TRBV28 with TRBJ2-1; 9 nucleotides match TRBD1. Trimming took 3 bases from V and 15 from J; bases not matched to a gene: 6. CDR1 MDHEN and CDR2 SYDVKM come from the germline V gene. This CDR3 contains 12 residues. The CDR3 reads CASSLRDRVGFF. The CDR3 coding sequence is TGTGCCAGCAGTTTGCGGGACAGGGTTGGGTTCTTC.

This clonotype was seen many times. For the CDR3, the DNA is TGCAGTGCTAGTTCCCTCGGGACTACCGCACGCTACAATGAGCAGTTCTTC. It translates to CSASSLGTTARYNEQFF. This chain uses TRBV20-1 with TRBJ2-1; 7 bases match TRBD2. The germline V gene has CDR1 DFQATT and CDR2 SNEGSKA (reference sequence). The ends lost 3 bases at V and 3 bases at J; junction bases unmatched: 14. CDR3 length equals 17 residues.

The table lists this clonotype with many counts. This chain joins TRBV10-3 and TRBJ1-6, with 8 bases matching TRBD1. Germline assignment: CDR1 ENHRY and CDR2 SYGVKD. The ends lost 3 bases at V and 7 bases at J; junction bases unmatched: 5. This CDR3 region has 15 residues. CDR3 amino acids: CAISDLGQGNSPLHF. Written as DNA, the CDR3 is TGTGCCATCAGTGACCTTGGACAGGGAAATTCACCCCTCCACTTT.

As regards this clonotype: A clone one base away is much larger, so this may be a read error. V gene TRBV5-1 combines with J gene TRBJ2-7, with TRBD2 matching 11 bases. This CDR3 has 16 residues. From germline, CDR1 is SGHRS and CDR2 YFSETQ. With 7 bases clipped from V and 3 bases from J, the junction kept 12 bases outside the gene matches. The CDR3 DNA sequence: TGCGCCAGCTCCCCCCAAATGGGGACTAGCGGCTACGAGCAGTACTTC. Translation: CASSPQMGTSGYEQYF.

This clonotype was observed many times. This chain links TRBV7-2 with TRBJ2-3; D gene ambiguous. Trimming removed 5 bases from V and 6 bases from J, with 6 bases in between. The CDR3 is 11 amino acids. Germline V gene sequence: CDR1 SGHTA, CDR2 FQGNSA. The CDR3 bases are TGTGCCAGCAGCCTGCAGGATACGCAGTATTTT. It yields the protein CASSLQDTQYF.

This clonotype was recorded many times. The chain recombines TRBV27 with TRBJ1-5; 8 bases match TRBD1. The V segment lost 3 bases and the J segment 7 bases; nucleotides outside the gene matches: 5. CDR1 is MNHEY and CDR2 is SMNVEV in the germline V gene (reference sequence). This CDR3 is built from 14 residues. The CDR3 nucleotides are TGTGCCAGCAGTTTCGGACAGGGAGGCCAGCCCCAGCATTTT. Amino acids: CASSFGQGGQPQHF.

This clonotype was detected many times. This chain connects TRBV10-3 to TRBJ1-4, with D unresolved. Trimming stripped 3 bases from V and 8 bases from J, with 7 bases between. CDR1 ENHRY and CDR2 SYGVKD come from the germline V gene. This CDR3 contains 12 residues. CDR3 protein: CAISDSGEKLFF. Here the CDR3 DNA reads TGTGCCATCAGTGACAGTGGGGAAAAACTGTTTTTT.

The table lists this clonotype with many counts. The CDR3, as DNA: TGTGCCAGCAAAAGGCAGGGGCGGATCTACGAGCAGTACTTC. Translation: CASKRQGRIYEQYF. The genes are TRBV27 and TRBJ2-7; TRBD1 is a possible D gene (6 bases). Trimming removed 7 bases from V and 3 bases from J, with 16 bases in between. The CDR3 runs 14 residues. Germline values: CDR1 MNHEY, CDR2 SMNVEV (reference sequence).